Listed below are T cell receptor beta chains from one sample, sequenced in a study of OX40 agonist ivuxolimab in advanced cancers. Produced via immunoSEQ multiplex PCR; TCRdb's table is partial and in-frame only. The sample yields some 83,000 clones, 85% to 95% seen once. The sample in question was CD4+ or CD8+ T cells sorted from blood, obtained in a trial of the OX40 agonist ivuxolimab. The receptors were gathered from an adult with an advanced solid tumor such as melanoma, head and neck, liver or kidney cancer. The CDR3 runs from the conserved cysteine through the conserved F or W. The D gene is left open where the match is weak. Only some rows state a clone size, as once, few, many or a class for expanded clones.

V,D,J,size,DNA,CDR3
TRBV30,-,TRBJ2-5,-,TGTGCCTGGAGTGTACTTGAAGTTCTAGAACTAGAGACCCAGTACTTC,CAWSVLEVLELETQYF
TRBV4-3,-,TRBJ2-4,-,TGCGCCAGCAGCCAAGACACTACAGGGCCACGGGGCAAAAACATTCAGTACTTC,CASSQDTTGPRGKNIQYF
TRBV2,-,TRBJ1-5,few,TGTGCCAGCAGCGAAATTCGGCGGAGGGATCCGAGGAGTCAGCCCCAGCATTTT,CASSEIRRRDPRSQPQHF
TRBV10-3,-,TRBJ1-6,-,TGTGCCATCAGTGATTCTCCACCGGGGGTCTATAATTCACCCCTCCACTTT,CAISDSPPGVYNSPLHF
TRBV5-1,-,TRBJ1-2,-,TGCGCCAGCAGCTTTCGGACAGATTATGGCTACACCTTC,CASSFRTDYGYTF
TRBV9,-,TRBJ2-1,-,TGTGCCAGCAGCGTAGACACTATGCCTAGGAATGAGCAGTTCTTC,CASSVDTMPRNEQFF
TRBV5-6,-,TRBJ1-5,-,TGTGCCAGCAGCTTGGCGGGTCGCAGCAATCAGCCCCAGCATTTT,CASSLAGRSNQPQHF
TRBV30,-,TRBJ1-5,-,TGTGCCTGGAGTCTAGGGGGGGCCAGCTTCAATCAGCCCCAGCATTTT,CAWSLGGASFNQPQHF
TRBV5-6,-,TRBJ1-2,-,TGTGCCAGCAGCTTGTCACTAAACCTAATGTCTAACTATGGCTACACCTTC,CASSLSLNLMSNYGYTF
TRBV5-1,TRBD1,TRBJ2-3,once,TGCGCCAGCAGCCTCTCCTCCGGGACAGGCAGTACCTTTAGCACAGATACGCAGTATTTT,CASSLSSGTGSTFSTDTQYF
TRBV4-2,-,TRBJ2-1,-,TGTGCCAGCAGCCAAGGAGTAGGGGGGGGGTACAATGAGCAGTTCTTC,CASSQGVGGGYNEQFF
TRBV28,TRBD1,TRBJ1-1,-,TGTGCCAGCAGAATCCCGGGACAGAAAGCTTTCTTT,CASRIPGQKAFF
TRBV30,-,TRBJ2-4,-,TGTGCCTGGAGTGTACGGCGGGGGCCCTTCAAAAACATTCAGTACTTC,CAWSVRRGPFKNIQYF
TRBV27,TRBD2,TRBJ2-1,few,TGTGCCACTCATAGCGGGAGGAAATATGAGCAGTTCTTC,CATHSGRKYEQFF
TRBV5-4,-,TRBJ1-1,-,TGTGCCAGCAGCTTGTTAGCGGGGCTCGCTTTCTTT,CASSLLAGLAFF
TRBV4-2,TRBD2,TRBJ2-4,-,TGTGCCAGCAGCCAAGATGGGACTAGGGAAAACATTCAGTACTTC,CASSQDGTRENIQYF
TRBV7-8,TRBD1,TRBJ2-2,-,TGTGCCAGCAGCTCCGGACAGGTTGCCGGGGAGCTGTTTTTT,CASSSGQVAGELFF
TRBV4-3,-,TRBJ1-6,-,TGCGCCAGCAGCTTTAGGGGAGTAAGGAATTCACCCCTCCACTTT,CASSFRGVRNSPLHF
TRBV7-2,-,TRBJ2-7,-,TGTGCCAGCAGCTTAGAGACAGCTCTGGAGCAGTACTTC,CASSLETALEQYF
TRBV6-6,-,TRBJ2-2,-,TGTGCCAGCAGTTTTCGAGAGAACACCGGGGAGCTGTTTTTT,CASSFRENTGELFF
TRBV7-3,TRBD2,TRBJ2-2,-,TGTGCCAGCAGCTTAAATAAAGCGGGAGTGAACACCGGGGAGCTGTTTTTT,CASSLNKAGVNTGELFF
TRBV5-1,-,TRBJ1-6,-,TGCGCCAGCAGCTTAGGTGGGTCTCTGGATTCACCCCTCCACTTT,CASSLGGSLDSPLHF
TRBV28,TRBD1,TRBJ1-2,once,TGTGCCAGCAGTTTAGGACAGGGCACGAATGGCTACACCTTC,CASSLGQGTNGYTF
TRBV5-1,TRBD2,TRBJ2-3,-,TGCGCCAGCAGCGCCCAACTAGCGGGAGGGTCCGATACGCAGTATTTT,CASSAQLAGGSDTQYF
TRBV19,-,TRBJ1-2,once,TGTGCCAGTAGTTCCCCTGGACGATTCTATGGCTACACCTTC,CASSSPGRFYGYTF
TRBV7-6,-,TRBJ2-3,once,TGTGCCAGCAGCCACCTGGCCACTAGCACAGATACGCAGTATTTT,CASSHLATSTDTQYF
TRBV10-3,TRBD1,TRBJ1-1,-,TGTGCCATCGGACAGGGATGGACTGAAGCTTTCTTT,CAIGQGWTEAFF
TRBV6-1,TRBD2,TRBJ2-7,-,TGTGCCAGCAGTATGAGCGGGATTACCTACGAGCAGTACTTC,CASSMSGITYEQYF
TRBV4-3,-,TRBJ2-5,-,TGCGCCAGCAGCCAAGATTGGCCTAGCCCCCAAGAGACCCAGTACTTC,CASSQDWPSPQETQYF
TRBV19,-,TRBJ1-2,-,TGTGCCAGTAGTCGGCAGGGTTTTGACTATGGCTACACCTTC,CASSRQGFDYGYTF
TRBV5-5,TRBD2,TRBJ2-2,-,TGTGCCAGCAGCTTACTAGCGGGAGATCTCGGGGAGCTGTTTTTT,CASSLLAGDLGELFF
TRBV2,-,TRBJ1-2,-,TGTGCCAGCAGTGAGGCGGCAGGGCTTGGCTACACCTTC,CASSEAAGLGYTF
TRBV2,-,TRBJ2-1,-,TGTGCCAGCAGTCTCCATTTCGTAAATGAGCAGTTCTTC,CASSLHFVNEQFF
TRBV10-3,-,TRBJ1-3,-,TGTGCCATCAGTGCTGGAAACACCATATATTTT,CAISAGNTIYF
TRBV6-4,-,TRBJ1-5,-,TGTGCCAGCAGTGACGAGTGGGGCAATCAGCCCCAGCATTTT,CASSDEWGNQPQHF
TRBV5-1,TRBD1,TRBJ1-4,-,TGCGCCAGCAGCATTATGGGACAGGAAAAACTGTTTTTT,CASSIMGQEKLFF
TRBV7-2,-,TRBJ2-1,-,TGTGCCAGCAGCTTAGCTGACAGACCTCGACCTTACAATGAGCAGTTCTTC,CASSLADRPRPYNEQFF
TRBV18,-,TRBJ1-3,-,TGTGCCAGCTCACCAACGGCAGCTGGAAACACCATATATTTT,CASSPTAAGNTIYF
TRBV6-6,-,TRBJ1-5,-,TGTGCCAGCAGTTATGAAACTGTTCGAGCCCAGCCCCAGCATTTT,CASSYETVRAQPQHF
TRBV11-3,TRBD2,TRBJ2-7,-,TGTGCCAGCAGCTTTTACGGGGAGGGCGAGCAGTACTTC,CASSFYGEGEQYF
TRBV7-9,-,TRBJ2-4,-,TGTGCCAGCAGCCCGGGCGTCATAGACATTCAGTACTTC,CASSPGVIDIQYF
TRBV14,-,TRBJ1-2,-,TGTGCCAGCAGCCTTAGGGTCCTCTATGGCTACACCTTC,CASSLRVLYGYTF